This T cell receptor beta chain is from a study of shared clonotypes between healthy human individuals. Study-wide background: Donors consisted of two women and a few men between 18 and 49.

Sequenced by immunoSEQ multiplex PCR; TCRdb stores in-frame clones only, minus some. The repertoire consists of roughly 1.4 million clones, with 98% occurring once and the leading ten covering 0.3% to 0.45%. Study-wide results and caveats: Four donors shared approximately 5% of their naive CD4 clonotypes. Sample collection involved blood only; tissue repertoires are likely different.

From germline, CDR1 is LNHDA and CDR2 SQIVND (reference sequence). This CDR3 has 16 amino acids. V lost 1 base to trimming and J lost 4 bases; unmatched junction nucleotides: 6. A remark on this clone: Its cognate antigen is unknown.

The rearrangement joins TRBV19 to TRBJ2-1, with TRBD2 matching 8 bases. The TCR sequence derives from a man younger than 40 in good health. Sequencing used naive CD4+ T cells sorted from blood. This sample's subset: CD45RA+ positively selected. CDR3 DNA sequence: TGTGCCAGTAGTATAGTTCCGGCTAGCGGGTACAATGAGCAGTTCTTC. It encodes CASSIVPASGYNEQFF.